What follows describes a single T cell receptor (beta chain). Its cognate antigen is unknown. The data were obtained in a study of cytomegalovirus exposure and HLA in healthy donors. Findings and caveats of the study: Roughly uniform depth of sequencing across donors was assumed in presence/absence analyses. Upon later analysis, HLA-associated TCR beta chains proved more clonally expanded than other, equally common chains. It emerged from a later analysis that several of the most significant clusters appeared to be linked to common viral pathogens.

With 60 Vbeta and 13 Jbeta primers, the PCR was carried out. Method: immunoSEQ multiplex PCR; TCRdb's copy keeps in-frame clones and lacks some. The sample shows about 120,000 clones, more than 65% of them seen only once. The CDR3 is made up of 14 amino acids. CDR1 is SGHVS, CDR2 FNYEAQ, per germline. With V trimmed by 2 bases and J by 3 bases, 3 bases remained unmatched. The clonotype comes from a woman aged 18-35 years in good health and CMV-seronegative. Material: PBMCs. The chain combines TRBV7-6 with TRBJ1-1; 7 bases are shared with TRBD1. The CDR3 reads CASSLRTGYTEAFF. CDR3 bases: TGTGCCAGCAGCTTACGGACAGGCTACACTGAAGCTTTCTTT.